These T cell receptor beta chains were read from a single sample in a study of OX40 agonist ivuxolimab in advanced cancers. Libraries were prepared by immunoSEQ multiplex PCR; TCRdb keeps only in-frame clonotypes and omits some of them. Of approximately 90,000 clones listed, 87% were seen once; the top ten hold approximately 1.3%. Sequenced material: CD4+ or CD8+ T cells sorted from blood, taken in a trial of the OX40 agonist ivuxolimab. All receptors come from an adult with an advanced solid tumor such as melanoma, head and neck, liver or kidney cancer. Each CDR3 is given with its conserved first and last residue. The D gene is left open where the match is weak. Not every row has a clone size; where given, it reads once, few, many or a size class.

cdr3_nt: TGTGCCAGCAGATCGCGGGAGACCGGGGAGCTGTTTTTT
cdr3_aa: CASRSRETGELFF
j_call: TRBJ2-2
v_call: TRBV5-4
d_call: TRBD2
clone_size: .

cdr3_nt: TGCGCCAGCAGCTTGTCTCCTAGTCCGGTCGCGGCCCAGTACTTC
cdr3_aa: CASSLSPSPVAAQYF
j_call: TRBJ2-5
v_call: TRBV5-1
d_call: .
clone_size: .

cdr3_nt: TGTGCCAGCAGCGTTGTAGCGGAGGACCTATACGAGCAGTACTTC
cdr3_aa: CASSVVAEDLYEQYF
j_call: TRBJ2-7
v_call: TRBV9
d_call: .
clone_size: .

cdr3_nt: TGCGCCAGCAGCCAAGATCCCAGGGAAGAGACCCAGTACTTC
cdr3_aa: CASSQDPREETQYF
j_call: TRBJ2-5
v_call: TRBV4-3
d_call: .
clone_size: .

cdr3_nt: TGTGCCAGCAGCCGACTAGGCTTACAAGGGGAGACCCAGTACTTC
cdr3_aa: CASSRLGLQGETQYF
j_call: TRBJ2-5
v_call: TRBV9
d_call: .
clone_size: .

cdr3_nt: TGTGCCAGCAGGGGTGGCATTCGGCACGGGGAGCAGTTCTTC
cdr3_aa: CASRGGIRHGEQFF
j_call: TRBJ2-1
v_call: TRBV6-5
d_call: .
clone_size: .

cdr3_nt: TGTGCCAGCAGCAGAGCTAATCAGCCCCAGCATTTT
cdr3_aa: CASSRANQPQHF
j_call: TRBJ1-5
v_call: TRBV7-9
d_call: .
clone_size: .

cdr3_nt: TGTGCCAGCAGCTTAGATCGGACAGGGGTGTTAAACATTCAGTACTTC
cdr3_aa: CASSLDRTGVLNIQYF
j_call: TRBJ2-4
v_call: TRBV7-2
d_call: TRBD1
clone_size: .

cdr3_nt: TGTGCCAGCAGCGTAGACAGGGGAACTCAGTACTTC
cdr3_aa: CASSVDRGTQYF
j_call: TRBJ2-4
v_call: TRBV9
d_call: TRBD1
clone_size: .

cdr3_nt: TGTGCCAGCAGCTCCGACAGGGAAGAGCCCCAGCATTTT
cdr3_aa: CASSSDREEPQHF
j_call: TRBJ1-5
v_call: TRBV9
d_call: TRBD1
clone_size: .

cdr3_nt: TGTGCCAGCAGGCGGGACTCCGGGGTCTATGGCTACACCTTC
cdr3_aa: CASRRDSGVYGYTF
j_call: TRBJ1-2
v_call: TRBV6-5
d_call: .
clone_size: .

cdr3_nt: TGTGCCAGTAGTATCTCCCATTGGAGCGAGCAGTTCTTC
cdr3_aa: CASSISHWSEQFF
j_call: TRBJ2-1
v_call: TRBV19
d_call: .
clone_size: few

cdr3_nt: TGTGCCAGCAGTATAGGACAGAGCTCCTACGAGCAGTACTTC
cdr3_aa: CASSIGQSSYEQYF
j_call: TRBJ2-7
v_call: TRBV6-1
d_call: .
clone_size: .

cdr3_nt: TGCAGCTACTATCCTCGTGAGACCCAGTACTTC
cdr3_aa: CSYYPRETQYF
j_call: TRBJ2-5
v_call: TRBV20-1
d_call: .
clone_size: once

cdr3_nt: TGTGCCATCAGCGGGACCGACAATCAGCCCCAGCATTTT
cdr3_aa: CAISGTDNQPQHF
j_call: TRBJ1-5
v_call: TRBV10-3
d_call: .
clone_size: .

cdr3_nt: TGTGCCAGCAGTTCTTTGACTACAGATACGCAGTATTTT
cdr3_aa: CASSSLTTDTQYF
j_call: TRBJ2-3
v_call: TRBV6-5
d_call: .
clone_size: .

cdr3_nt: TGTGCCAGCAGCCGGACTAGCCTAAACTACGAGCAGTACTTC
cdr3_aa: CASSRTSLNYEQYF
j_call: TRBJ2-7
v_call: TRBV7-2
d_call: TRBD2
clone_size: .

cdr3_nt: TGCGCCAGCAGTCACCCTTTCGGGACTGAAGCTTTCTTT
cdr3_aa: CASSHPFGTEAFF
j_call: TRBJ1-1
v_call: TRBV23-1
d_call: .
clone_size: .

cdr3_nt: TGTGCCAGCAGCAAAGTGGGGCGGGAGGGCCTCAATGAGCAGTTCTTC
cdr3_aa: CASSKVGREGLNEQFF
j_call: TRBJ2-1
v_call: TRBV21-1
d_call: .
clone_size: .

cdr3_nt: TGTGCCAGCAGCTTAGCTAGCGGGAGGGCCTATGAGCAGTTCTTC
cdr3_aa: CASSLASGRAYEQFF
j_call: TRBJ2-1
v_call: TRBV7-3
d_call: TRBD2
clone_size: .

cdr3_nt: TGTGCCAGCAGTTTAGGTCTTAGCGGGAGGGCCGTCGACGAGCAGTACTTC
cdr3_aa: CASSLGLSGRAVDEQYF
j_call: TRBJ2-7
v_call: TRBV28
d_call: TRBD2
clone_size: .

cdr3_nt: TGTGCCAGCTCTCCTGGGACTAGCGGGAGAGGGGCAGATACGCAGTATTTT
cdr3_aa: CASSPGTSGRGADTQYF
j_call: TRBJ2-3
v_call: TRBV18
d_call: TRBD2
clone_size: .

cdr3_nt: TGTGCCAGCAGTGAACCCGATGGCCGACATGGCTCCGCTCAGGCCGGGGAGCTGTTTTTT
cdr3_aa: CASSEPDGRHGSAQAGELFF
j_call: TRBJ2-2
v_call: TRBV6-1
d_call: .
clone_size: .

cdr3_nt: TGTGCCAGCAGCGCCCAGGGGTCCAATCAGCCCCAGCATTTT
cdr3_aa: CASSAQGSNQPQHF
j_call: TRBJ1-5
v_call: TRBV5-5
d_call: .
clone_size: .

cdr3_nt: TGCAGCGTTAGGAGGGATAAGGATGAGCAGTTCTTC
cdr3_aa: CSVRRDKDEQFF
j_call: TRBJ2-1
v_call: TRBV29-1
d_call: .
clone_size: .

cdr3_nt: TGTGCCAGCAGCGTCCAGGAGGGCCTGGGTGAGCAGTTCTTC
cdr3_aa: CASSVQEGLGEQFF
j_call: TRBJ2-1
v_call: TRBV9
d_call: .
clone_size: .

cdr3_nt: TGTGCATCCCTAGGCCGTTCTGGGGCCAACGTCCTGACTTTC
cdr3_aa: CASLGRSGANVLTF
j_call: TRBJ2-6
v_call: TRBV19
d_call: .
clone_size: .

cdr3_nt: TGTGCCAGCAGGCCTACCTCTGGAAACACCATATATTTT
cdr3_aa: CASRPTSGNTIYF
j_call: TRBJ1-3
v_call: TRBV9
d_call: .
clone_size: .

cdr3_nt: TGTGCCAGCAGCTTACGGCAGGTCCCCTACGAGCAGTACTTC
cdr3_aa: CASSLRQVPYEQYF
j_call: TRBJ2-7
v_call: TRBV13
d_call: .
clone_size: .

cdr3_nt: TGTGCCAGCAGCCCCGTCGTGCTTAGACGAAGCACAGATACGCAGTATTTT
cdr3_aa: CASSPVVLRRSTDTQYF
j_call: TRBJ2-3
v_call: TRBV5-6
d_call: .
clone_size: .

cdr3_nt: TGCGCCAGCTCCTCTGGACAACCGAACACTGAAGCTTTCTTT
cdr3_aa: CASSSGQPNTEAFF
j_call: TRBJ1-1
v_call: TRBV10-2
d_call: .
clone_size: few

cdr3_nt: TGTGCCAGTAGAAGGCCGGGACAGGGGGCGAAGGGGGCAAACACCGGGGAGCTGTTTTTT
cdr3_aa: CASRRPGQGAKGANTGELFF
j_call: TRBJ2-2
v_call: TRBV19
d_call: TRBD1
clone_size: .

cdr3_nt: TGTGCCAGTAGACAGGGGGGGCGGCGACAGACCGGTGAAGCTTTCTTT
cdr3_aa: CASRQGGRRQTGEAFF
j_call: TRBJ1-1
v_call: TRBV19
d_call: TRBD1
clone_size: many

cdr3_nt: TGTGCCAGCAGTTATTCCCTAACCTCTCGGGAGCAGTACTTC
cdr3_aa: CASSYSLTSREQYF
j_call: TRBJ2-7
v_call: TRBV27
d_call: .
clone_size: .

cdr3_nt: TGTGCCAGCAGCAAGGGACTAGCGGGGGGGTTAACAGATACGCAGTATTTT
cdr3_aa: CASSKGLAGGLTDTQYF
j_call: TRBJ2-3
v_call: TRBV9
d_call: TRBD2
clone_size: .

cdr3_nt: TGCGCCAGCAGCCGACAGGGGGTCGGAGTGAACACTGAAGCTTTCTTT
cdr3_aa: CASSRQGVGVNTEAFF
j_call: TRBJ1-1
v_call: TRBV4-1
d_call: TRBD1
clone_size: .

cdr3_nt: TGCGCCAGCAGCTTAGAATTCCTAGCGGGGGAGCCCAGTGAGCAGTTCTTC
cdr3_aa: CASSLEFLAGEPSEQFF
j_call: TRBJ2-1
v_call: TRBV5-1
d_call: TRBD2
clone_size: .

cdr3_nt: TGTGCCAGCAGTACTTTATTACCGGGAGACACCGGGGAGCTGTTTTTT
cdr3_aa: CASSTLLPGDTGELFF
j_call: TRBJ2-2
v_call: TRBV9
d_call: .
clone_size: .

cdr3_nt: TGTGCCAGCAGTCCCCCCGGGACAGGGAAAAACATTCAGTACTTC
cdr3_aa: CASSPPGTGKNIQYF
j_call: TRBJ2-4
v_call: TRBV25-1
d_call: TRBD1
clone_size: .

cdr3_nt: TGTGCCAGCAGTGACAGGACAGGGCCTCAGCCCCAGCATTTT
cdr3_aa: CASSDRTGPQPQHF
j_call: TRBJ1-5
v_call: TRBV2
d_call: TRBD1
clone_size: .

cdr3_nt: TGTGCCAGCAGCTCCGGGACTAGCGGGAGGTCACGACTAGATTACGAGCAGTACTTC
cdr3_aa: CASSSGTSGRSRLDYEQYF
j_call: TRBJ2-7
v_call: TRBV7-8
d_call: TRBD2
clone_size: .

cdr3_nt: TGTGCCAGCAGCCAGACTAGCGGGAGTATCAGCTCCTACAATGAGCAGTTCTTC
cdr3_aa: CASSQTSGSISSYNEQFF
j_call: TRBJ2-1
v_call: TRBV11-3
d_call: TRBD2
clone_size: .

cdr3_nt: TGTGCCAGCAGCGTAACGGATAGCACAGATACGCAGTATTTT
cdr3_aa: CASSVTDSTDTQYF
j_call: TRBJ2-3
v_call: TRBV9
d_call: .
clone_size: .

cdr3_nt: TGTGCCAGTAGTCCTCAGACAGGACCCTATGGCTACACCTTC
cdr3_aa: CASSPQTGPYGYTF
j_call: TRBJ1-2
v_call: TRBV19
d_call: .
clone_size: .

cdr3_nt: TGTGCCAGCAGCTACGGGACTAGCGTTTACAATGAGCAGTTCTTC
cdr3_aa: CASSYGTSVYNEQFF
j_call: TRBJ2-1
v_call: TRBV7-2
d_call: TRBD2
clone_size: .